A selection of T cell receptor beta chains follows, all from one sample in a study of CXCR3-negative and CXCR3-positive naive CD8 T cells. TCRdb re-called the 5' RACE reads and gives one entry per CDR3 protein, without DNA. The repertoire table contains around 120,000 distinct CDR3 sequences. The specimen was naive CXCR3+ CD8+ T cells from blood. The receptors were sampled from a human donor in good health. Some clones in this sample may be carry-over from other donors' samples. Both conserved end residues are part of each CDR3.

V	J	length	CDR3
TRBV5-1	TRBJ1-2	14	CASSAVGDGYGYTF
TRBV7-2	TRBJ1-6	15	CASSFHSDYNSPLHF
TRBV23-1	TRBJ2-1	14	CASTPVHKYNEQFF
TRBV12-3/TRBV12-4	TRBJ2-1	13	CASSLLSVDEQFF
TRBV29-1	TRBJ2-7	12	CSVAVKRYEQYF
TRBV29-1	TRBJ2-1	12	CSVVRWNNEQFF
TRBV25-1	TRBJ2-5	13	CASSNPGEETQYF
TRBV29-1	TRBJ2-7	14	CSVDGAGESYEQYF
TRBV7-9	TRBJ2-7	16	CASSPRLAGPSYEQYF
TRBV29-1	TRBJ2-5	14	CSVEGQGGDETQYF
TRBV27	TRBJ2-2	14	CASSLTQATGELFF
TRBV5-1	TRBJ2-7	15	CASSLVPGVSYEQYF
TRBV11-2	TRBJ1-6	17	CAGSLDLGASYNSPLHF
TRBV6-2/TRBV6-3	TRBJ1-4	15	CASSYLGEPNEKLFF
TRBV7-9	TRBJ2-2	14	CASSSQGETGELFF
TRBV12-3/TRBV12-4	TRBJ2-7	12	CASSSGGAEQYF